A single sample gave rise to the 20 T cell receptor beta chains below, sequenced in a study of blood T cell repertoires in COVID-19. Sequencing was performed with immunoSEQ multiplex PCR; in TCRdb, only in-frame clones are kept and a portion is missing. The table lists roughly 150,000 clones, about 80% of them singletons. The sequenced sample consisted of peripheral blood. Receptors were obtained from a man aged 55-75 years with acute or convalescent COVID-19.

V and J are TRBV7-3 and TRBJ2-1; 10 nucleotides agree with TRBD2. Germline CDR1 SGHTA, CDR2 FQGTGA. This CDR3 is built from 15 residues. The J segment lost 5 bases and the V segment lost 5 bases, leaving 6 bases of the junction unmatched. CDR3 in DNA: TGTGCCAGCAGCCAGACTAGCGGGCCAAACAATGAGCAGTTCTTC. It encodes CASSQTSGPNNEQFF.

This rearrangement joins TRBV5-1 to TRBJ2-1, with 8 bases fitting TRBD1. Germline V CDR1 and CDR2: SGHRS, YFSETQ. The CDR3 is 17 amino acids. Trimming removed 4 bases from V and 0 bases from J; junction bases left unmatched: 9. CDR3 sequence (DNA): TGCGCCAGCAGCCCAGGACAGGGAAGGTCCTCCTACAATGAGCAGTTCTTC. Its protein is CASSPGQGRSSYNEQFF.

V and J are TRBV6-5 and TRBJ2-7; TRBD2 matches at 8 bases. The CDR3 totals 15 residues. Germline V gives CDR1 MNHEY, CDR2 SVGAGI. The junction had 6 bases not matched to a gene; V was cut back by 2 bases and J by 3 bases. CDR3 DNA: TGTGCCAGCAGTTACCCGGGGGGGACCCTCTACGAGCAGTACTTC. Translating it yields CASSYPGGTLYEQYF.

The chain employs TRBV12-3 or TRBV12-4 and TRBJ2-5; 9 positions agree with TRBD2. Trimming at V came to 3 bases and at J to 4 bases, leaving 0 bases not matched to a gene. This CDR3 has 13 amino acids. CDR3 in amino acids: CASSLGLAETQYF. In DNA form, the CDR3 reads TGTGCCAGCAGTTTGGGACTAGCAGAGACCCAGTACTTC.

About this clone: Other DNA sequences in the sample encode the same CDR3. This sequence joins TRBV5-6 and TRBJ2-7; 11 nucleotides line up with TRBD2. Trimming removed 5 bases from V and 0 bases from J; junction bases left unmatched: 7. Germline CDR1 reads SGHDT; CDR2 reads YYEEEE. This CDR3 comprises 16 residues. CDR3 amino acids: CASSAGLAVSSYEQYF. In DNA, the CDR3 is TGTGCCAGCAGTGCGGGACTAGCGGTCAGCTCCTACGAGCAGTACTTC.

This clone has just a few counts. The genes are TRBV6-2 or TRBV6-3 and TRBJ2-1; 7 bases map to TRBD2. Germline CDR1 is MNHEY and CDR2 is SVGEGT. CDR3 length: 16 amino acids. The V and J ends lost 2 bases and 6 bases, in that order; junction bases with no gene match: 10. In DNA, the CDR3 is TGTGCCAGCAGTTACACGGCGGGGGAGGGACCCAATGAGCAGTTCTTC. Translating it yields CASSYTAGEGPNEQFF.

This clone was picked up one time. The chain uses TRBV4-3 and TRBJ1-5; weak D call: TRBD1 (6 bases). The CDR3 covers 17 residues. CDR1 LGHNA and CDR2 YSLEER come from the germline V gene. V was pared by 1 base and J by 2 bases, with 15 bases between. The CDR3 loop is CASSQAQNRDGNQPQHF. The CDR3 region has the DNA TGCGCCAGCAGCCAAGCGCAGAACAGGGACGGCAATCAGCCCCAGCATTTT.

This clone came up once. Here the CDR3 DNA reads TGTGCCAGCAGTTTTTCTAGCGGGGGGGCTGGCGAGCAGTACTTC. Residues: CASSFSSGGAGEQYF. This chain joins TRBV27 and TRBJ2-7, with 12 bases lining up with TRBD2. The germline gives CDR1 MNHEY, CDR2 SMNVEV (reference sequence). The CDR3 spans 15 residues. V shed 3 bases, J shed 6 bases, and the junction held 6 bases outside the gene matches.

In its sample, this clone was seen a few times. The chain uses TRBV19 and TRBJ2-1; D unresolved. V lost 9 bases and J 7 bases, leaving 19 bases between the germline ends. This CDR3 comprises 14 residues. The germline V gene has CDR1 LNHDA and CDR2 SQIVND (reference sequence). CDR3 sequence reads: CARLRGRGGNEQFF. The DNA for the CDR3 is TGTGCCAGGTTACGTGGAAGAGGCGGTAATGAGCAGTTCTTC.

This sequence joins TRBV3-1 (or the pseudogene TRBV3-2) and TRBJ2-3, with 10 bases lining up with TRBD1. The trim removed 4 bases at V and 0 bases at J, leaving 10 bases unmatched. The CDR3 runs 18 residues. Germline V gives CDR1 LGHDT, CDR2 YNNKEL (reference sequence). The CDR3 here is CASSRTTAGQGSTDTQYF. The CDR3 bases are TGTGCCAGCAGCCGCACAACAGCGGGACAGGGGAGCACAGATACGCAGTATTTT.

The chain recombines TRBV20-1 with TRBJ1-1; D not resolved. Germline V gene lookup returns CDR1 DFQATT and CDR2 SNEGSKA (reference sequence). The germline V and J ends were trimmed by 3 bases and 6 bases, with 8 bases remaining between them. This CDR3 region has 11 residues. This CDR3 is CSASLSPEAFF. CDR3 DNA sequence: TGCAGTGCTAGTCTAAGCCCTGAAGCTTTCTTT.

Regarding this clone: This is likely a read error, given that the CDR3 carries no conserved phenylalanine or tryptophan at its end. The chain is built from TRBV6-1 and TRBJ1-2; D gene uncertain. CDR1 and CDR2 (germline): MNHNS, SASEGT. The CDR3 length is 15 residues. Trimming shortened V by 0 bases and J by 3 bases, and 11 bases separated the two germline ends. The DNA of the CDR3 is TGTGCCAGCAGTGAAGCGCTTCACAGCGACTATGGCTACACCCTC. It yields the protein CASSEALHSDYGYTL.

CDR3 sequence (DNA): TGTGCCTGGAGTTGGGACAGCTCTGGAAACACCATATATTTT. This encodes CAWSWDSSGNTIYF. The chain employs TRBV30 and TRBJ1-3; 7 bases are a match to TRBD1. Germline V gene sequence: CDR1 GTSNPN, CDR2 SVGIG (reference sequence). Trimming removed 2 bases from V and 0 bases from J; junction bases left unmatched: 1. The CDR3 contains 14 residues.

V gene TRBV29-1 combines with J gene TRBJ1-2; D may be TRBD1 (6 bases). V lost 5 bases and J lost 8, with 12 bases in between. This CDR3 contains 11 residues. Germline assignment: CDR1 SQVTM and CDR2 ANQGSEA. The CDR3 is CSVKQGSGYTF. The CDR3 coding sequence is TGCAGCGTTAAACAGGGCTCCGGCTACACCTTC.

The chain recombines TRBV7-9 with TRBJ1-4; 8 nucleotides match TRBD1. Germline CDR1 SEHNR, CDR2 FQNEAQ (reference sequence). V was pared by 2 bases and J by 5 bases, with 1 base of the junction left unmatched. The CDR3 is 14 amino acids. CDR3 DNA sequence: TGTGCCAGCAGCTTACGACAGGGGAATGAAAAACTGTTTTTT. As protein: CASSLRQGNEKLFF. The full variable domain, in which reference TRBV7-9 and TRBJ1-4 provide the parts outside the CDR3, is DTGVSQNPRHKITKRGQNVTFRCDPISEHNRLYWYRQTLGQGPEFLTYFQNEAQLEKSRLLSDRFSAERPKGSFSTLEIQRTEQGDSAMYLCASSLRQGNEKLFFGSGTQLSVL.

The chain couples TRBV4-1 to TRBJ2-5; 9 positions match TRBD2. The junction had 4 bases not matched to a gene; V was cut back by 0 bases and J by 2 bases. Germline-derived CDR1 and CDR2 are MGHRA and YSYEKL. CDR3 length equals 16 residues. The chain's CDR3 is CASSQDGGGGQETQYF. In nucleotides, the CDR3 is TGCGCCAGCAGCCAAGATGGCGGGGGGGGACAAGAGACCCAGTACTTC.

This clone showed up just a few times. V is TRBV7-2 and J is TRBJ1-6; D might be TRBD1 (5 bases). Germline loops: CDR1 SGHTA, CDR2 FQGNSA. This CDR3 contains 16 residues. V lost 7 bases and J 5 bases, leaving 18 bases between the germline ends. CDR3 in DNA: TGTGCCAGCACCCACCCCCGGACACCGAATAATTCACCCCTCCACTTT. Amino acids: CASTHPRTPNNSPLHF.

The rearrangement links TRBV3-1 (or the pseudogene TRBV3-2) to TRBJ1-2; D ambiguous. CDR1 and CDR2 from the germline V gene are LGHDT and YNNKEL (reference sequence). The CDR3 extends over 13 amino acids. Trimming pared 1 base from V and 8 bases from J, leaving 11 bases between. The CDR3 DNA follows: TGTGCCAGCAGCCAAGGAGAAGGAGGCGGCTACACCTTC. Amino acids: CASSQGEGGGYTF.

This clone was counted only a few times. The CDR3 loop is CASSYNNKRGLIGGELFF. CDR3 nucleotides: TGTGCCAGCAGCTATAATAATAAGCGGGGGTTGATTGGCGGGGAGCTGTTTTTT. This chain uses TRBV6-2 or TRBV6-3 with TRBJ2-2; 8 nucleotides align to TRBD2. CDR3 size: 18 residues. Germline CDR1 reads MNHEY; CDR2 reads SVGEGT. The ends lost 6 bases at V and 7 bases at J; junction bases unmatched: 19.

The chain has TRBV6-5 and TRBJ1-1; no reliable D call. Germline lookup yields CDR1 MNHEY and CDR2 SVGAGI. The CDR3 length is 12 residues. The V end was cut by 2 bases, the J end by 8 bases, with 9 bases between. CDR3 region: CASSYLGREAFF. The CDR3 DNA sequence: TGTGCCAGCAGTTACCTGGGCAGGGAAGCTTTCTTT.